The 5 T cell receptor beta chains reported below all come from one sample, sequenced in a study of CD8+ T cells in alopecia areata. RNA was extracted and reverse transcribed into cDNA as the sequencing template. This table comes from immunoSEQ multiplex PCR, and its TCRdb copy is limited to in-frame clones, with some not included. The sample includes about 110,000 clones, less than 75% of them seen just once. Noted treatment: oral pan-JAK inhibitor, 5-10 mg twice daily. The starting material was CD8+ T cells sorted from blood, obtained at week 24, from a patient treated with tofacitinib. All receptors come from a human donor with alopecia areata.

The chain recombines TRBV6-1 with TRBJ1-2; D unresolved. V was shortened by 11 bases and J by 0 bases, with 13 bases between the two germline ends. From germline, CDR1 is MNHNS and CDR2 SASEGT. The CDR3 has 13 residues. This CDR3 is CAALDWANYGYTF. The CDR3 nucleotides are TGTGCCGCCCTTGACTGGGCTAACTATGGCTACACCTTC.

V usage is TRBV4-1 and J usage is TRBJ2-5; D gene ambiguous. The CDR3 length is 17 residues. V was trimmed by 0 bases and J by 2 bases, leaving 16 bases between them. CDR1 and CDR2 from the germline V gene are MGHRA and YSYEKL. The CDR3 nucleotides read TGCGCCAGCAGCCAAGAAGGACGATGGTCAGCACAAGAGACCCAGTACTTC. This codes for CASSQEGRWSAQETQYF.

In this sample, this clone turned up a few times. V is TRBV10-3 and J is TRBJ1-2; D perhaps matches TRBD1 (6 bases). The CDR3 loop spans 15 amino acids. V lost 3 bases and J lost 1, with 12 bases in between. Germline CDR1 is ENHRY and CDR2 is SYGVKD. CDR3 coding DNA: TGTGCCATCAGTGAAATGGACAGCCTTAACTATGGCTACACCTTC. Protein product: CAISEMDSLNYGYTF.

This clone was detected many times. The J gene is TRBJ1-6, the V gene TRBV7-9; weak D call: TRBD1 (6 bases). The CDR3 is 17 residues long. The V and J ends lost 3 bases and 0 bases respectively, with 12 bases between them. Per germline, CDR1 SEHNR and CDR2 FQNEAQ (reference sequence). CDR3 region: CASSLSGESSYNSPLHF. CDR3 nucleotides: TGTGCCAGCAGCTTGTCAGGGGAGAGCTCCTATAATTCACCCCTCCACTTT.

The J gene is TRBJ1-4, the V gene TRBV2, with D unclear. Trimming left V 5 bases short and J 3 bases short, with 1 base between. This CDR3 comprises 11 residues. CDR1 and CDR2 (germline): SNHLY, FYNNEI. This CDR3 reads CASSPNEKLFF. The CDR3 region has the DNA TGTGCCAGCAGTCCTAATGAAAAACTGTTTTTT.